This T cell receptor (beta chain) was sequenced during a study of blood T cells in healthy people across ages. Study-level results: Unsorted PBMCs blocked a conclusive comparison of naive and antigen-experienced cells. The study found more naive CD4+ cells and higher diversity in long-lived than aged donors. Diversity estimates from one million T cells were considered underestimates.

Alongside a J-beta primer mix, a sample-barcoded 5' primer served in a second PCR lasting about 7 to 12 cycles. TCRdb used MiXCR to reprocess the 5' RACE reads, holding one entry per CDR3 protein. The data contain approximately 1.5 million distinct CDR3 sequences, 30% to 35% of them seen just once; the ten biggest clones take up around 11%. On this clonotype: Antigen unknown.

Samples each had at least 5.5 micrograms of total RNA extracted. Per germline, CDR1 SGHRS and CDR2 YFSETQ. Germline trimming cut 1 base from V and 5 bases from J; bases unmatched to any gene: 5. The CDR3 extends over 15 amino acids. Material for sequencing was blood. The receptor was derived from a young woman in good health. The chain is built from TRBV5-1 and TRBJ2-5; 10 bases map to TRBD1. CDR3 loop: CASSLRQGALETQYF. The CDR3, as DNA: TGCGCCAGCAGCTTGCGACAGGGGGCTTTGGAGACCCAGTACTTC.